The subject of this entry is one TCR beta chain. Template for every sorted-subset replicate PCR totaled around 210 ng DNA, approximately 30,000 T cell genomes. Using immunoSEQ multiplex PCR, the repertoire was profiled, and TCRdb retains in-frame clones only, with some absent. The sample records more than 2,000,000 clones, over 85% being singletons. This sample is part of a study of shared clonotypes between healthy human individuals. About the research overall: Three men and a couple of women, aged 18 to 49, were donors.

Germline V gene data show CDR1 as KGHSH and CDR2 as LQKENI. V lost 4 bases and J lost 0, with 10 bases in between. This CDR3 region has 15 residues. The donors were adults (healthy and HIV-negative) with no recent acute infections or vaccinations. Naive CD4+ cells were CD45RA-selected; the remaining cells were memory. The sample taken for sequencing was naive CD4+ T cells sorted from blood. This sample's subset: CD45RA+ positively selected. This TCR came from a man aged 18 to 30 in good health. The chain employs TRBV18 and TRBJ1-5, with D possibly TRBD1 on 5 matching bases. DNA for the CDR3: TGTGCCAGCTCACGGGACGCTTATAGCAATCAGCCCCAGCATTTT. Protein sequence: CASSRDAYSNQPQHF.